This T cell receptor (beta chain) was observed in a study of T-cell reconstitution after alpha-beta-depleted transplantation in children. Trimming stripped 3 bases from V and 4 bases from J, with 9 bases between. This CDR3 has 13 residues. Germline V gives CDR1 LNHDA, CDR2 SQIVND (reference sequence). Many counts were recorded for this clonotype. Unique molecular identifiers were incorporated when the TCRbeta library was constructed. TCRdb passed the PCR reads through MiXCR, listing each CDR3 protein once. The profile covers about 270,000 distinct CDR3 sequences, with 9.9% appearing a single time and about a tenth taken by the ten largest.

The clonotype was recovered from a human donor who donated a stem cell graft to a child with SCID. Source: PBMCs from the stem cell graft donor, taken from the stem cell graft. The chain joins TRBV19 to TRBJ2-5, with a weak D call TRBD1 (5 bases). CDR3 protein: CASSIQGGETQYF. The DNA for the CDR3 is TGTGCCAGTAGTATCCAGGGTGGAGAGACCCAGTACTTC.